This T cell receptor beta chain was identified during a study of blood T cells in healthy people across ages. Study-wide points: Estimated diversity that came from one million T cells was considered an underestimate. Relative to aged donors, long-lived donors carried more naive CD4+ cells and displayed higher diversity.

A second roughly 6 to 11 cycle PCR used barcoded and J-beta primers. One entry per CDR3 protein results from TCRdb running MiXCR on the 5' RACE reads. The sample contains 800,000 to 900,000 distinct CDR3 sequences, under 80% of which appear only once. As concerns this clonotype: The antigen is unknown.

Isolation of PBMCs gave at least 6 million cells per sample. Germline CDR1 is DFQATT and CDR2 is SNEGSKA (reference sequence). CDR3 length equals 15 residues. The V and J ends lost 5 bases and 2 bases, in that order; junction bases with no gene match: 8. The V and J genes are TRBV20-1 and TRBJ2-3, with TRBD2 identical over 9 bases. This TCR derives from a man aged 25-40 years in good health. The sequencing sample was made of blood. Here the CDR3 DNA reads TGCAGTGCTCAAAATAGCGGGGGAAACACAGATACGCAGTATTTT. This codes for CSAQNSGGNTDTQYF.